A single sample gave rise to the 9 T cell receptor beta chains below, sequenced in a study of neurological immune-mediated disorders. TCRdb itself ran the 5' RACE reads through MiXCR, one entry per CDR3 protein. The data hold about 45,000 distinct CDR3 sequences, with about 13% observed a single time. The time point is: longitudinal time-point 3. The source material was PBMCs. These receptors were taken from a man aged 25 to 45 in good health.

This clonotype was detected only a few times. The chain combines TRBV19 with TRBJ1-5; D gene ambiguous. The V end was cut by 10 bases, the J end by 11 bases, with 18 bases between. Germline V lookup: CDR1 LNHDA, CDR2 SQIVND (reference sequence). This CDR3 comprises 12 residues. The CDR3 bases are TGTGCCACCCAAACGGCCGGACGAGCCCAGCATTTT. Amino acid sequence: CATQTAGRAQHF.

This clonotype was counted at least ten times. CDR3 residues: CASSQTGQSNEKLFF. The CDR3 region has the DNA TGCGCCAGCAGCCAAACGGGACAGTCTAATGAAAAACTGTTTTTT. This rearrangement joins TRBV4-1 to TRBJ1-4; 7 bases match TRBD1. In germline, CDR1 is MGHRA, CDR2 YSYEKL. Losses at the gene ends were 2 bases for V and 3 bases for J; bases not matched to a gene: 3. The length of the CDR3 is 15 residues.

This clonotype came up a few times. The rearrangement uses TRBV10-3 and TRBJ2-7; 8 bases line up with TRBD1. The CDR3 extends over 14 amino acids. The V and J ends lost 11 bases and 2 bases, in that order; junction bases with no gene match: 11. Germline V gene data show CDR1 as ENHRY and CDR2 as SYGVKD. DNA for the CDR3: TGTGCCTCAAGGGGCGGACAGGGACCCTACGAGCAGTACTTC. Translation: CASRGGQGPYEQYF.

This clonotype was seen ten or more times. This chain joins TRBV10-3 and TRBJ2-1; 7 positions agree with TRBD2. Germline V gives CDR1 ENHRY, CDR2 SYGVKD. The CDR3 is 14 residues long. Trimming removed 7 bases from V and 4 bases from J; junction bases left unmatched: 7. In DNA form, the CDR3 reads TGTGCCATCAAGGGCGGGAGTACTTACAATGAGCAGTTCTTC. It codes for CAIKGGSTYNEQFF.

The chain recombines TRBV29-1 with TRBJ2-1; no clear D gene. CDR1 is SQVTM, CDR2 ANQGSEA, per germline. With 1 base removed from V and 4 bases from J, the gap between germline ends came to 8 bases. This CDR3 region has 13 residues. The CDR3, as DNA: TGCAGCGTTGAAGGAATACCTTACAATGAGCAGTTCTTC. Its translation is CSVEGIPYNEQFF.

Points on this clonotype: The CDR3 end shows no conserved phenylalanine or tryptophan, and so a read error is likely. V and J are TRBV20-1 and TRBJ2-2; 7 bases are shared with TRBD1. Germline V CDR1 and CDR2: DFQATT, SNEGSKA (reference sequence). The CDR3 is made up of 15 amino acids. CDR3 sequence reads: CRARGRIADTGELFS. CDR3 DNA sequence: TGCAGAGCTAGGGGGCGTATAGCTGACACCGGGGAGCTGTTTTCT.

This clonotype was recorded at least ten times. This chain links TRBV12-3 or TRBV12-4 with TRBJ2-1; the D is unclear. The CDR3 covers 16 residues. V was shortened by 7 bases and J by 1 base, with 17 bases between the two germline ends. CDR3 DNA sequence: TGTGCCAGCACCGAAGATTATTCCCTTTCCTACAATGAGCAGTTCTTC. Protein sequence: CASTEDYSLSYNEQFF.

This clonotype was counted at least ten times. The chain is built from TRBV9 and TRBJ2-5, with no clear D. Per germline, CDR1 SGDLS and CDR2 YYNGEE. The CDR3 is made up of 15 amino acids. V dropped 4 bases and J dropped 3 bases, with 16 bases sitting between them. The CDR3 reads CASSRNPDAKETQYF. CDR3 bases: TGTGCCAGCAGCCGAAATCCTGATGCCAAAGAGACCCAGTACTTC.

This clonotype occurred many times. The chain couples TRBV28 to TRBJ1-3; D possibly corresponds to TRBD1 (6 bases). This CDR3 has 13 residues. Germline CDR1 is MDHEN and CDR2 is SYDVKM. V was trimmed by 6 bases and J by 0 bases, leaving 6 bases between them. This chain's CDR3 is CASRDSSGNTIYF. The CDR3 DNA reads TGTGCCAGCAGGGACAGCTCTGGAAACACCATATATTTT.